The rows below give T cell receptor beta chains drawn from one sample of a study of HIV-infected patients and healthy controls. TCRdb re-called the 5' RACE reads with MiXCR, one entry per CDR3 protein. The table lists some 10,000 distinct CDR3 sequences, approximately 7% of them singletons. The sequencing used blood, collected before antiretroviral therapy. The origin of the receptors is an adult with HIV infection. The CDR3 runs from the conserved cysteine through the conserved F or W. Each record gives: J gene, D gene, clone size, V gene, CDR3 protein, CDR3 DNA. The D gene is left open where the match is weak. Not every row has a clone size; where given, it reads once, few, many or a size class.

j_gene: TRBJ1-1
d_gene: -
abundance: many
v_gene: TRBV6-5
CDR3aa: CASSYSDTSPNTEAFF
CDR3nt: TGTGCCAGCAGTTACTCGGACACATCGCCGAACACTGAAGCTTTCTTT

j_gene: TRBJ1-4
d_gene: -
abundance: many
v_gene: TRBV3-1
CDR3aa: CASSQAVGTIGTNEKLFF
CDR3nt: TGTGCCAGCAGCCAGGCAGTAGGAACGATCGGAACTAATGAAAAACTGTTTTTT

j_gene: TRBJ1-4
d_gene: TRBD1
abundance: many
v_gene: TRBV6-1
CDR3aa: CASSAGQGEGTNEKLFF
CDR3nt: TGTGCCAGCAGTGCCGGACAGGGGGAGGGAACTAATGAAAAACTGTTTTTT

j_gene: TRBJ2-1
d_gene: -
abundance: many
v_gene: TRBV7-6
CDR3aa: CASSAELAVYNEQFF
CDR3nt: TGTGCCAGCAGCGCAGAGCTAGCAGTCTACAATGAGCAGTTCTTC

j_gene: TRBJ1-1
d_gene: TRBD1
abundance: many
v_gene: TRBV7-9
CDR3aa: CASSLTGGSEAFF
CDR3nt: TGTGCCAGCAGCTTAACAGGGGGCAGTGAAGCTTTCTTT

j_gene: TRBJ2-7
d_gene: -
abundance: many
v_gene: TRBV12-3/TRBV12-4
CDR3aa: CASRSTRGEQYF
CDR3nt: TGTGCCAGCAGATCCACTAGGGGCGAGCAGTACTTC

j_gene: TRBJ2-5
d_gene: TRBD2
abundance: many
v_gene: TRBV6-6
CDR3aa: CASSYQRGSETQYF
CDR3nt: TGTGCCAGCAGTTACCAGCGGGGTTCAGAGACCCAGTACTTC

j_gene: TRBJ1-4
d_gene: -
abundance: many
v_gene: TRBV7-2
CDR3aa: CASTPGDTTNEKLFF
CDR3nt: TGTGCCAGCACCCCTGGGGACACAACTAATGAAAAACTGTTTTTT

j_gene: TRBJ2-7
d_gene: TRBD1
abundance: many
v_gene: TRBV20-1
CDR3aa: CSARDGMAGGYEQYF
CDR3nt: TGCAGTGCTAGAGATGGTATGGCAGGGGGATACGAGCAGTACTTC

j_gene: TRBJ2-2
d_gene: -
abundance: many
v_gene: TRBV19
CDR3aa: CASRDTLFGENGELFF
CDR3nt: TGTGCCAGTAGGGACACTTTGTTCGGGGAGAACGGGGAGCTGTTTTTT

j_gene: TRBJ2-2
d_gene: -
abundance: many
v_gene: TRBV2
CDR3aa: CASSEGPPGTGELFF
CDR3nt: TGTGCCAGCAGTGAGGGGCCCCCGGGCACCGGGGAGCTGTTTTTT

j_gene: TRBJ1-5
d_gene: TRBD1
abundance: many
v_gene: TRBV20-1
CDR3aa: CSARDRRQGGNQPQHF
CDR3nt: TGCAGTGCTAGAGATCGAAGACAGGGAGGCAATCAGCCCCAGCATTTT

j_gene: TRBJ2-2
d_gene: -
abundance: many
v_gene: TRBV3-1
CDR3aa: CASSQERGGELFF
CDR3nt: TGTGCCAGCAGCCAAGAACGCGGCGGGGAGCTGTTTTTT

j_gene: TRBJ2-5
d_gene: TRBD2
abundance: many
v_gene: TRBV10-3
CDR3aa: CAISGEGVPQYF
CDR3nt: TGTGCCATCAGTGGGGAGGGCGTTCCCCAGTACTTC

j_gene: TRBJ2-5
d_gene: -
abundance: medium-sized
v_gene: TRBV28
CDR3aa: CASSWVRGPGETQYF
CDR3nt: TGTGCCAGCAGTTGGGTTCGGGGGCCGGGGGAGACCCAGTACTTC

j_gene: TRBJ2-2
d_gene: -
abundance: many
v_gene: TRBV20-1
CDR3aa: CSARDRGAANTGELFF
CDR3nt: TGCAGTGCTAGAGATAGGGGGGCCGCGAACACCGGGGAGCTGTTTTTT

j_gene: TRBJ2-3
d_gene: -
abundance: medium-sized
v_gene: TRBV4-3
CDR3aa: CASSQEMAGQGKDTQYF
CDR3nt: TGCGCCAGCAGCCAAGAAATGGCCGGTCAAGGGAAAGATACGCAGTATTTT

j_gene: TRBJ1-2
d_gene: -
abundance: many
v_gene: TRBV20-1
CDR3aa: CSARDLDQAYGYTF
CDR3nt: TGCAGTGCTAGAGATCTCGACCAGGCCTATGGCTACACCTTC

j_gene: TRBJ2-7
d_gene: TRBD2
abundance: many
v_gene: TRBV20-1
CDR3aa: CSARKSSGGAAEQYF
CDR3nt: TGCAGTGCTAGAAAGTCTAGCGGGGGGGCAGCCGAGCAGTACTTC

j_gene: TRBJ1-1
d_gene: -
abundance: once
v_gene: TRBV9
CDR3aa: CASSPPAGTEAFF
CDR3nt: TGTGCCAGCAGCCCCCCAGCAGGCACTGAAGCTTTCTTT

j_gene: TRBJ2-1
d_gene: -
abundance: -
v_gene: TRBV6-2/TRBV6-3
CDR3aa: CASSLPLDRYRKNEQFF
CDR3nt: TGTGCCAGCAGTTTACCTCTAGACAGGTATCGTAAGAATGAGCAGTTCTTC

j_gene: TRBJ2-7
d_gene: -
abundance: many
v_gene: TRBV30
CDR3aa: CAWSGPGLSIEQYF
CDR3nt: TGTGCCTGGAGTGGACCGGGACTTTCCATCGAGCAGTACTTC

j_gene: TRBJ2-1
d_gene: TRBD2
abundance: many
v_gene: TRBV7-2
CDR3aa: CASSLVASGGYSYNEQFF
CDR3nt: TGTGCCAGCAGCTTAGTGGCTAGCGGGGGGTACTCCTACAATGAGCAGTTCTTC

j_gene: TRBJ2-1
d_gene: TRBD2
abundance: -
v_gene: TRBV14
CDR3aa: CASSPSAGGIFSYNEQFF
CDR3nt: TGTGCCAGCAGCCCCAGTGCGGGGGGAATCTTCTCCTACAATGAGCAGTTCTTC

j_gene: TRBJ2-7
d_gene: -
abundance: many
v_gene: TRBV12-3/TRBV12-4
CDR3aa: CASTTGRGLYEQYF
CDR3nt: TGTGCCAGCACCACGGGGCGGGGGCTCTACGAGCAGTACTTC

j_gene: TRBJ1-2
d_gene: TRBD1
abundance: many
v_gene: TRBV27
CDR3aa: CASRRTGQQYYGYTF
CDR3nt: TGTGCCAGCAGGCGGACAGGGCAGCAATATTATGGCTACACCTTC

j_gene: TRBJ2-7
d_gene: -
abundance: many
v_gene: TRBV21-1
CDR3aa: CASTRQGSLSYEQYF
CDR3nt: TGTGCCAGCACAAGACAGGGAAGCCTCTCCTACGAGCAGTACTTC

j_gene: TRBJ2-3
d_gene: TRBD2
abundance: few
v_gene: TRBV20-1
CDR3aa: CSPLAGYTDTQYF
CDR3nt: TGCAGTCCCCTAGCGGGGTACACAGATACGCAGTATTTT

j_gene: TRBJ1-1
d_gene: -
abundance: many
v_gene: TRBV28
CDR3aa: CASSFSNTEAFF
CDR3nt: TGTGCCAGCAGTTTCTCGAACACTGAAGCTTTCTTT

j_gene: TRBJ2-6
d_gene: -
abundance: many
v_gene: TRBV4-3
CDR3aa: CASSQGQLDSGANVLTF
CDR3nt: TGCGCCAGCAGCCAAGGACAGTTGGACTCTGGGGCCAACGTCCTGACTTTC

j_gene: TRBJ2-7
d_gene: -
abundance: many
v_gene: TRBV6-1
CDR3aa: CASSETARSSYEQYF
CDR3nt: TGTGCCAGCAGTGAAACAGCCCGGAGCTCCTACGAGCAGTACTTC

j_gene: TRBJ2-7
d_gene: TRBD2
abundance: many
v_gene: TRBV7-2
CDR3aa: CASSLGGTSGGYEQYF
CDR3nt: TGTGCCAGCAGCTTAGGCGGGACTAGCGGGGGCTACGAGCAGTACTTC

j_gene: TRBJ1-2
d_gene: -
abundance: many
v_gene: TRBV6-1
CDR3aa: CASNQPGLRNYGYTF
CDR3nt: TGTGCCAGCAACCAGCCGGGACTTAGGAACTATGGCTACACCTTC